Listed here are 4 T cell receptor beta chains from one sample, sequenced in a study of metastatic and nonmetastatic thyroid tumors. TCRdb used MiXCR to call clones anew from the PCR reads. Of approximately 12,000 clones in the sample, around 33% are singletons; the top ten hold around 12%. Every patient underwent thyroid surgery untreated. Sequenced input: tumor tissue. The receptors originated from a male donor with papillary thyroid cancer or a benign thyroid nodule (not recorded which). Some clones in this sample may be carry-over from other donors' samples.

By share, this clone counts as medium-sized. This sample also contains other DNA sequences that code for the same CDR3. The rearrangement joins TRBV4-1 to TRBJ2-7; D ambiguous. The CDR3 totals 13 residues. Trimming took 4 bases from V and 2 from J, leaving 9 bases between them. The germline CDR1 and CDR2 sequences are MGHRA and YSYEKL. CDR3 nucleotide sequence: TGCGCCAGCAGCCCCACCGTGGCCTACGAGCAGTACTTC. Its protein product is CASSPTVAYEQYF.

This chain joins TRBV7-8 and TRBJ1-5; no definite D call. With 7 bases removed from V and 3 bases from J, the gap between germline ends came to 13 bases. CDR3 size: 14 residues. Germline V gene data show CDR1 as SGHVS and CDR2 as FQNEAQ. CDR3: CASTLAGDNQPQHF. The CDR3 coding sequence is TGTGCCAGCACCCTTGCAGGAGACAATCAGCCCCAGCATTTT.

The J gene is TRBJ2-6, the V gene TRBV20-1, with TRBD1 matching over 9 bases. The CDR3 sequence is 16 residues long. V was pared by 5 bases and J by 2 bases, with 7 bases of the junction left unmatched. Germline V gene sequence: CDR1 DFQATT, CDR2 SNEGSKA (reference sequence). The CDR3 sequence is CSAGGTGMAGANVLTF. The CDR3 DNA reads TGCAGTGCTGGGGGGACAGGGATGGCTGGGGCCAACGTCCTGACTTTC.

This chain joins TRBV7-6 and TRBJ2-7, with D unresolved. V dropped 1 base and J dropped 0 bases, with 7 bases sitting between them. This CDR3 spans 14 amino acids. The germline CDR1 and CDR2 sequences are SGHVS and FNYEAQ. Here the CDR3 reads CASSLVDLSYEQYF. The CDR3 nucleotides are TGTGCCAGCAGCTTAGTCGACCTCTCCTACGAGCAGTACTTC. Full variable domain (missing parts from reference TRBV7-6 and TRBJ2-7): GAGVSQSPRYKVTKRGQDVALRCDPISGHVSLYWYRQALGQGPEFLTYFNYEAQQDKSGLPNDRFSAERPEGSISTLTIQRTEQRDSAMYRCASSLVDLSYEQYFGPGTRLTVT.